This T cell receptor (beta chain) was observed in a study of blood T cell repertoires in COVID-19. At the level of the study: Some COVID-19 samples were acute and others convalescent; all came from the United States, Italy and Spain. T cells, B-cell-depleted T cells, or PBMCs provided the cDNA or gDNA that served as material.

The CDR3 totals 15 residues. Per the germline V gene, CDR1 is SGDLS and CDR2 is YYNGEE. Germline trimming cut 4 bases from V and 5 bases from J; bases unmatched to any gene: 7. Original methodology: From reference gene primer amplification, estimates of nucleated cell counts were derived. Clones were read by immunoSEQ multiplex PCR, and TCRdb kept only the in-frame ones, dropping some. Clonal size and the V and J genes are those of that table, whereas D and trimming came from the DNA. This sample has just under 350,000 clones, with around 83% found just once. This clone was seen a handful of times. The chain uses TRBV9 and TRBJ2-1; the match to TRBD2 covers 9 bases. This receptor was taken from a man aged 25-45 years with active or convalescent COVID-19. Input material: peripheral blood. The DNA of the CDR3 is TGTGCCAGCAGCCCGAGGACTAGCGTAGACAATGAGCAGTTCTTC. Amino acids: CASSPRTSVDNEQFF.